This T cell receptor beta chain appears in the sequencing data of a study of shared clonotypes between healthy human individuals. Generated by immunoSEQ multiplex PCR, the TCRdb table keeps only in-frame clones and is missing some. The sample holds about 2.3 million clones, just under 95% seen once. Germline V CDR1 and CDR2: MDHEN, SYDVKM. The V gene end was trimmed by 4 bases and the J gene end by 4 bases; junction bases not matched to a gene: 14. The CDR3 contains 18 residues. This TCR came from a man between 18 and 35 years old in good health. Some clones in this sample may be carry-over from other donors' samples. The genes are TRBV28 and TRBJ2-7, with 12 bases matching TRBD2. The source material was naive CD4+ T cells from PBMCs. Subset reported: CD45RA+ positively selected. The CDR3 region is CASSSYPGTSGWSYEQYF. The CDR3 coding sequence is TGTGCCAGCAGTTCCTACCCCGGGACTAGCGGGTGGAGTTACGAGCAGTACTTC.